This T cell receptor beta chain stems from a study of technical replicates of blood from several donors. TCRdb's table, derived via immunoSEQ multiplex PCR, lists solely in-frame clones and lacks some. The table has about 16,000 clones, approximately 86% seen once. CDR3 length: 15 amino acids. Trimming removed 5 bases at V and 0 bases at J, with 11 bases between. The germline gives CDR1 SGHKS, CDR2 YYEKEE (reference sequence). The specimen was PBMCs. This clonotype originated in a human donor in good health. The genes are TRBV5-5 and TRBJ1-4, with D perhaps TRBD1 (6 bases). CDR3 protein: CASSKGQTTNEKLFF. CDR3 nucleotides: TGTGCCAGCAGTAAAGGACAGACAACTAATGAAAAACTGTTTTTT.